Listed here are 30 T cell receptor beta chains from one sample, sequenced in a study of blood T cell repertoires in COVID-19. TCRdb keeps only in-frame clones here, not all; method: immunoSEQ multiplex PCR. This sample carries some 250,000 clones, under 90% of them seen once, and the ten largest clones take 15% to 17%. Sequencing input: PBMCs or T cells enriched from blood (not recorded which). Receptors originate from a man aged 18 to 35 who had recovered from COVID-19.

The sample holds a few counts of this clone. V and J are TRBV10-3 and TRBJ1-1; D gene ambiguous. The CDR3 covers 15 residues. The germline CDR1 and CDR2 sequences are ENHRY and SYGVKD. V lost 4 bases and J lost 1, with 13 bases in between. Written as DNA, the CDR3 is TGTGCCATCAGTGTATCCCGGGGTCGGAACACTGAAGCTTTCTTT. This codes for CAISVSRGRNTEAFF.

V is TRBV27 and J is TRBJ1-2, with D possibly matching TRBD1 (5 bases). This CDR3 has 15 residues. Looked up from germline, CDR1 is MNHEY and CDR2 is SMNVEV (reference sequence). Trimming stripped 4 bases from V and 4 bases from J, with 16 bases between. DNA for the CDR3: TGTGCCAGCAGTTCTTATTCGTTGGGGGGCTATGGCTACACCTTC. It codes for CASSSYSLGGYGYTF.

The CDR3 loop is CASSQVAVAPGSNQPQHF. As DNA, the CDR3 is TGCGCCAGCAGCCAAGTGGCGGTAGCCCCGGGGAGCAATCAGCCCCAGCATTTT. The chain uses TRBV4-1 and TRBJ1-5; D is undetermined. The length of the CDR3 is 18 residues. Germline values: CDR1 MGHRA, CDR2 YSYEKL. The V gene lost 1 base and the J gene lost 1 base, with 17 bases spanning the gap.

J is TRBJ1-1 and V is TRBV19, with D hard to call. The CDR3 extends over 12 amino acids. From germline, CDR1 is LNHDA and CDR2 SQIVND (reference sequence). V was shortened by 4 bases and J by 4 bases, with 7 bases between the two germline ends. The CDR3 spells CASSTVFTEAFF. CDR3 bases: TGTGCCAGTAGTACCGTTTTCACTGAAGCTTTCTTT.

This clone has a count of ten or more. V is TRBV6-5 and J is TRBJ2-2; 8 bases align to TRBD1. CDR1 is MNHEY and CDR2 is SVGAGI in the germline V gene. There are 15 residues in the CDR3. J gave up 3 bases and V 2 bases, and 2 bases lay outside the gene matches. The CDR3 region has the DNA TGTGCCAGCAGTTACCGGGACAGGTACACCGGGGAGCTGTTTTTT. Encoded protein: CASSYRDRYTGELFF.

The chain carries TRBV7-9 and TRBJ2-7; 12 nucleotides line up with TRBD2. Germline assignment: CDR1 SEHNR and CDR2 FQNEAQ (reference sequence). Unmatched junction bases numbered 7, after V lost 3 bases and J lost 1 base. The CDR3 is 17 residues long. The CDR3 loop reads CASSLGLAGSYSYEQYF. The CDR3 region has the DNA TGTGCCAGCAGCTTGGGACTAGCGGGTTCCTATTCCTACGAGCAGTACTTC.

The chain recombines TRBV19 with TRBJ2-7; D ambiguous. This CDR3 has 13 residues. V was trimmed by 2 bases and J by 1 base, leaving 6 bases between them. Germline V CDR1 and CDR2: LNHDA, SQIVND (reference sequence). The DNA of the CDR3 is TGTGCCAGTAGTATACCTAATTCCTACGAGCAGTACTTC. The encoded protein is CASSIPNSYEQYF.

The chain is built from TRBV19 and TRBJ1-6; D unclear. Per germline, CDR1 LNHDA and CDR2 SQIVND (reference sequence). The CDR3 extends over 15 amino acids. The germline V and J ends were trimmed by 1 base and 9 bases, with 13 bases remaining between them. CDR3 DNA: TGTGCCAGTAGTATAGTTTGGCAGATACCTTCACCCCTCCACTTT. The encoded protein is CASSIVWQIPSPLHF. The whole variable domain, remainder taken from reference TRBV19 and TRBJ1-6, is DGGITQSPKYLFRKEGQNVTLSCEQNLNHDAMYWYRQDPGQGLRLIYYSQIVNDFQKGDIAEGYSVSREKKESFPLTVTSAQKNPTAFYLCASSIVWQIPSPLHFGNGTRLTVT.

The chain joins TRBV4-1 to TRBJ2-7; the D gene is possibly TRBD1 (6 bases). The CDR3 has 15 amino acids. V shed 0 bases and J shed 2 bases, with 11 bases lying between them. Germline V CDR1 and CDR2: MGHRA, YSYEKL. CDR3 amino acids: CASSQDKQGPYEQYF. The CDR3 DNA follows: TGCGCCAGCAGCCAAGATAAACAGGGCCCCTACGAGCAGTACTTC.

The chain employs TRBV5-8 and TRBJ2-7, with 10 bases aligning to TRBD1. The CDR3 has 13 residues. From germline, CDR1 is SGHTS and CDR2 YDEGEE. J was trimmed by 7 bases and V by 3 bases; bases with no gene match: 4. The CDR3 sequence: CASSSGTGDEQYF. DNA for the CDR3: TGTGCCAGCAGCTCGGGGACAGGGGATGAGCAGTACTTC.

This clone has more than one count but fewer than ten. This sequence joins TRBV6-5 and TRBJ1-1; TRBD1 is a possible D gene (5 bases). V shed 9 bases and J shed 10 bases, with 15 bases lying between them. Germline V gene data show CDR1 as MNHEY and CDR2 as SVGAGI. CDR3 length: 11 amino acids. This CDR3 is CASTAGESAFF. DNA of the CDR3: TGTGCCAGTACCGCGGGGGAATCAGCTTTCTTT.

J is TRBJ1-1 and V is TRBV4-1; D gene unclear. The V end lost 2 bases, the J end lost 1 base, and 5 bases lay between the germline ends. The CDR3 extends over 13 amino acids. Germline CDR1 reads MGHRA; CDR2 reads YSYEKL. CDR3 nucleotides: TGCGCCAGCAGCCAACCTCCGAACACTGAAGCTTTCTTT. Residues: CASSQPPNTEAFF.

The chain carries TRBV11-2 and TRBJ2-1; tentative D call: TRBD2 (7 bases). The V gene lost 6 bases and the J gene lost 9 bases, with 15 bases spanning the gap. Germline V gene lookup returns CDR1 SGHAT and CDR2 FQNNGV. The CDR3 contains 13 residues. The CDR3 region is CASRGGPGGEQFF. The DNA for the CDR3 is TGTGCCAGCAGGGGGGGGCCAGGCGGTGAGCAGTTCTTC.

This clone was observed a few times. The rearrangement links TRBV11-2 to TRBJ1-2; 8 bases map to TRBD1. The CDR3 is made up of 16 amino acids. V trimming: 3 bases; J trimming: 1 base; junction bases outside the gene matches: 7. The germline gives CDR1 SGHAT, CDR2 FQNNGV. CDR3 sequence: CASSLKTGVDNYGYTF. The CDR3 DNA follows: TGTGCCAGCAGCTTGAAGACAGGGGTAGATAACTATGGCTACACCTTC.

V gene TRBV3-1 (or the pseudogene TRBV3-2) combines with J gene TRBJ1-2; TRBD1 aligns across 8 bases. The CDR3 sequence is 18 residues long. Germline CDR1 is LGHDT and CDR2 is YNNKEL (reference sequence). The V and J ends lost 4 bases and 2 bases, in that order; junction bases with no gene match: 15. The CDR3 reads CASSPILALDRVNYGYTF. The CDR3 nucleotides read TGTGCCAGCAGCCCTATTCTGGCGCTGGACAGGGTGAACTATGGCTACACCTTC.

This clone was counted between two and nine times. The rearrangement joins TRBV11-3 to TRBJ2-5, with 7 bases matching TRBD2. The V and J ends lost 8 bases and 5 bases, in that order; junction bases with no gene match: 5. This CDR3 is built from 12 residues. Germline V gene data show CDR1 as SGHNT and CDR2 as YENEEA. CDR3 DNA: TGTGCCAGCGATGGAGCGGGGGAGACCCAGTACTTC. Protein: CASDGAGETQYF.

The chain is built from TRBV29-1 and TRBJ2-1; D is perhaps TRBD2 (5 bases). The V and J ends lost 2 bases and 12 bases respectively, with 14 bases between them. The CDR3 totals 12 residues. Germline V gene lookup returns CDR1 SQVTM and CDR2 ANQGSEA. The CDR3 DNA is TGCAGCGTTGAATGGACCACGGGGTCGCAGTTCTTC. It encodes CSVEWTTGSQFF.

This clone occurred a few times. The chain combines TRBV6-1 with TRBJ2-3, with TRBD1 matching 9 bases. Germline V gene lookup returns CDR1 MNHNS and CDR2 SASEGT. The ends lost 3 bases at V and 2 bases at J; junction bases unmatched: 3. CDR3 length: 15 residues. For the CDR3, the DNA is TGTGCCAGCAGTGAGGGGACAGGGCACACAGATACGCAGTATTTT. Amino acid sequence: CASSEGTGHTDTQYF.

The chain uses TRBV29-1 and TRBJ1-1; 9 bases are shared with TRBD1. The CDR3 runs 12 residues. Germline V gene lookup returns CDR1 SQVTM and CDR2 ANQGSEA. Unmatched junction bases numbered 6, after V lost 2 bases and J lost 11 bases. CDR3 residues: CSVENWGQGAFF. The CDR3 bases are TGCAGCGTTGAAAACTGGGGACAGGGTGCTTTCTTT. The entire variable domain, with the rest obtained from reference TRBV29-1 and TRBJ1-1, is as follows: SAVISQKPSRDICQRGTSLTIQCQVDSQVTMMFWYRQQPGQSLTLIATANQGSEATYESGFVIDKFPISRPNLTFSTLTVSNMSPEDSSIYLCSVENWGQGAFFGQGTRLTVV.

The chain combines TRBV7-9 with TRBJ1-2; TRBD1 matches 10 bases. Germline V gene data show CDR1 as SEHNR and CDR2 as FQNEAQ (reference sequence). There are 15 residues in the CDR3. V gave up 5 bases and J gave up 0 bases; unmatched junction bases: 3. The CDR3 region is CASSVDRGTNYGYTF. CDR3 sequence (DNA): TGTGCCAGCAGCGTGGACAGGGGGACTAACTATGGCTACACCTTC. Full variable domain (outside the CDR3, taken from reference TRBV7-9 and TRBJ1-2): DTGVSQNPRHKITKRGQNVTFRCDPISEHNRLYWYRQTLGQGPEFLTYFQNEAQLEKSRLLSDRFSAERPKGSFSTLEIQRTEQGDSAMYLCASSVDRGTNYGYTFGSGTRLTVV.

The chain is built from TRBV2 and TRBJ1-6; D is unresolved. V was clipped by 6 bases and J by 1 base, with 10 bases between them. CDR1 and CDR2 from the germline V gene are SNHLY and FYNNEI. This CDR3 has 15 residues. The CDR3 spells CASSVQFSYNSPLHF. The CDR3 bases are TGTGCCAGCAGCGTACAGTTTTCCTATAATTCACCCCTCCACTTT.

The J gene is TRBJ2-2, the V gene TRBV7-9; TRBD1 might be the D (6 bases). V shed 4 bases and J shed 0 bases, with 12 bases lying between them. Germline-derived CDR1 and CDR2 are SEHNR and FQNEAQ (reference sequence). The CDR3 runs to 16 residues. The CDR3 here is CASSSEQGTNTGELFF. Here the CDR3 DNA reads TGTGCCAGCAGCTCTGAACAGGGTACGAACACCGGGGAGCTGTTTTTT. The full variable domain, in which reference TRBV7-9 and TRBJ2-2 provide the parts outside the CDR3, is DTGVSQNPRHKITKRGQNVTFRCDPISEHNRLYWYRQTLGQGPEFLTYFQNEAQLEKSRLLSDRFSAERPKGSFSTLEIQRTEQGDSAMYLCASSSEQGTNTGELFFGEGSRLTVL.

This chain uses TRBV27 with TRBJ1-1; maybe TRBD1 (6 bases). From germline, CDR1 is MNHEY and CDR2 SMNVEV (reference sequence). The V end lost 5 bases, the J end lost 6 bases, and 19 bases lay between the germline ends. The CDR3 spans 15 residues. The CDR3 DNA reads as TGTGCCAGCAGTACTAAGGGGGATTTTCGCGCTGAAGCTTTCTTT. Protein sequence: CASSTKGDFRAEAFF.

This clone was counted only a few times. For the CDR3, the DNA is TGTGCCAGCAGCTTAGGTCCCGGAGGATCCGGCTACACCTTC. Protein: CASSLGPGGSGYTF. The chain has TRBV11-2 and TRBJ1-2; D is ambiguous. V shed 1 base and J shed 8 bases, with 14 bases lying between them. Looked up from germline, CDR1 is SGHAT and CDR2 is FQNNGV. CDR3 length: 14 amino acids.

The rearrangement uses TRBV10-3 and TRBJ1-1; TRBD1 is a possible D gene (5 bases). V lost 7 bases to trimming and J lost 0 bases, with 15 bases between them. This CDR3 region has 15 residues. CDR1 and CDR2 from the germline V gene are ENHRY and SYGVKD. The CDR3 reads CAITRTGDLNTEAFF. In DNA, the CDR3 is TGTGCCATCACCAGAACAGGTGATTTGAACACTGAAGCTTTCTTT.

The chain recombines TRBV20-1 with TRBJ1-1; D remains unclear. Trimming pared 6 bases from V and 0 bases from J, leaving 5 bases between. Germline loops: CDR1 DFQATT, CDR2 SNEGSKA (reference sequence). This CDR3 is built from 11 residues. The chain's CDR3 is CSAFMNTEAFF. CDR3 coding DNA: TGCAGTGCGTTTATGAACACTGAAGCTTTCTTT.

This clone appeared a few times. This chain links TRBV9 with TRBJ2-5, with D possibly TRBD1 on 5 matching bases. This CDR3 region has 14 residues. Per germline, CDR1 SGDLS and CDR2 YYNGEE. Trimming took off 0 bases at V and 5 bases at J, with 11 bases between the two ends. CDR3 residues: CASSVGRAVETQYF. The CDR3 DNA is TGTGCCAGCAGCGTAGGCAGGGCTGTGGAGACCCAGTACTTC.

The chain employs TRBV10-1 and TRBJ2-3, with D perhaps matching TRBD1 (6 bases). CDR3 length equals 16 residues. Germline V CDR1 and CDR2: WNHNN, SYGVQD (reference sequence). The V gene lost 5 bases and the J gene lost 0 bases, with 15 bases spanning the gap. The CDR3 sequence is CASSFHRDPSTDTQYF. The CDR3 nucleotides read TGCGCCAGCAGTTTCCACAGGGACCCTAGCACAGATACGCAGTATTTT.

The rearrangement links TRBV12-5 to TRBJ2-6, with TRBD1 matching 11 bases. This CDR3 region has 19 residues. With V trimmed by 4 bases and J by 4 bases, 12 bases remained unmatched. CDR1 and CDR2 from the germline V gene are LGHNT and FRNRAP. CDR3 sequence (DNA): TGTGCTAGTGGTTGGACCGGGACAGGGGGTTTATCGGGGGCCAACGTCCTGACTTTC. Translating it yields CASGWTGTGGLSGANVLTF.

The J gene is TRBJ2-7, the V gene TRBV19; 7 nucleotides agree with TRBD2. The CDR3 runs 14 residues. Germline CDR1 reads LNHDA; CDR2 reads SQIVND (reference sequence). V dropped 6 bases and J dropped 1; count of bases not matched to a gene: 6. The CDR3 DNA sequence: TGTGCCAGTAGCACCCCCGGGGGGTCCTACGAGCAGTACTTC. Its protein product is CASSTPGGSYEQYF.